The clone carrying this TCR beta chain appeared a single time. The antigen remains unidentified. This record belongs to a study of blood T cells in healthy people across ages. Broader study findings: The study regarded diversity estimates from one million T cells as underestimates. Naive and antigen-experienced cells were not separated, limiting conclusive comparison. Diversity of TCR beta per million T cells declined in a roughly linear way with age. More naive CD4+ cells and higher diversity were found in long-lived than in aged donors.

A second PCR, run for roughly 7 to 11 cycles, used a sample-barcoded 5' primer plus a J-beta primer mix. TCRdb ran MiXCR on the 5' RACE reads and lists one entry per CDR3 protein. Of 1.5 million to 2 million distinct CDR3 sequences listed, under 30% are singletons. Trimming took off 3 bases at V and 13 bases at J, with 10 bases between the two ends. CDR3 size: 11 residues. Per germline, CDR1 SGHTA and CDR2 FQGNSA. V and J are TRBV7-2 and TRBJ2-4; D is unresolved. The sequenced sample was blood. The sequence derives from a woman aged 30 to 39 in good health. This chain's CDR3 is CASSFREVQYF. The CDR3 DNA sequence: TGTGCCAGCAGCTTCAGAGAGGTGCAGTACTTC.